The 9 T cell receptor beta chains in this list originate from one sample, sequenced in a study of T cells in Graves' hyperthyroidism and ophthalmopathy (dated by TCRdb to about 2019). Receptor libraries were prepared by multiplex PCR. Sequenced on an Illumina HiSeq 2000. TCR beta CDR3 regions were amplified from RNA transcripts. The first round of RT-PCR for the TCR CDR3 was performed with the HTBI primer set and the Qiagen OneStep RT-PCR kit. TCRdb applied fastp at Q25 and MiXCR to the public reads, then kept only in-frame beta chains. Duplicate CDR3 protein sequences are folded into a single record with the most common DNA and genes. The sample records about 340,000 distinct CDR3 sequences, around 23% of which are singletons. Jointly, the top ten make up around 48% of the sample. Material for sequencing was blood. All receptors come from a woman in her forties or fifties with Graves' hyperthyroidism.

This clonotype was detected many times. The CDR3 protein is CASSPTGSVPEAFF. The CDR3 bases are TGTGCCAGCAGTCCGACAGGGTCGGTTCCTGAAGCTTTCTTT. The V and J genes are TRBV12-3 or TRBV12-4 and TRBJ1-1; 7 bases are shared with TRBD1. The J segment lost 6 bases and the V segment lost 5 bases, leaving 9 bases of the junction unmatched. This CDR3 is built from 14 residues.

The V and J genes are TRBV7-8 and TRBJ1-5; TRBD1 agrees at 10 bases. V lost 5 bases, J lost 0 bases, and 10 bases stayed unmatched. This CDR3 contains 18 residues. The germline gives CDR1 SGHVS, CDR2 FQNEAQ. CDR3 sequence reads: CASSPDRTGGDSNQPQHF. DNA for the CDR3: TGTGCCAGCAGCCCCGACCGGACAGGGGGAGATAGCAATCAGCCCCAGCATTTT.

At least ten counts were recorded for this clonotype. The J gene is TRBJ2-7, the V gene TRBV14; 7 nucleotides agree with TRBD2. Germline V gene data show CDR1 as SGHDN and CDR2 as FVKESK. Unmatched junction bases numbered 6, after V lost 1 base and J lost 6 bases. This CDR3 region has 14 residues. CDR3 nucleotide sequence: TGTGCCAGCAGCCAAGGGACCGGGACTATCGAGCAGTACTTC. Translation: CASSQGTGTIEQYF.

V and J are TRBV6-2 or TRBV6-3 and TRBJ2-5, with D uncertain. Per germline, CDR1 MNHEY and CDR2 SVGEGT. With 7 bases removed from V and 5 bases from J, the gap between germline ends came to 14 bases. The CDR3 is made up of 13 amino acids. The CDR3 DNA follows: TGTGCCAGCACCCTGTGGGGATCGGAGACCCAGTACTTC. It yields the protein CASTLWGSETQYF.

On this clonotype: A much larger clone differs from this one at a single base, so this may be a read error. This chain links TRBV27 with TRBJ2-7, with TRBD1 identical over 11 bases. This CDR3 contains 17 residues. CDR1 and CDR2 (germline): MNHEY, SMNVEV (reference sequence). The CDR3 spells CASSFPQGQGVSYEQHF. The CDR3, as DNA: TGTGCCAGCAGTTTCCCCCAGGGACAGGGGGTATCCTACGAGCAGCACTTC.

This clonotype was observed at least ten times. The chain joins TRBV27 to TRBJ2-3; D might be TRBD1 (5 bases). CDR1 and CDR2 from the germline V gene are MNHEY and SMNVEV (reference sequence). V dropped 2 bases and J dropped 4 bases, with 7 bases sitting between them. The CDR3 is 13 amino acids. The CDR3 region has the DNA TGTGCCAGCAGTTTACTAGGGGCAGATACGCAGTATTTT. It translates to CASSLLGADTQYF.

The CDR3 sequence is CSAFYRERSYEQYF. The CDR3 coding sequence is TGCAGTGCTTTCTACAGGGAAAGGTCCTACGAGCAGTACTTC. J is TRBJ2-7 and V is TRBV20-1; perhaps TRBD1 as D (6 bases). Trimming took off 5 bases at V and 1 base at J, with 15 bases between the two ends. The CDR3 length is 14 residues. Germline CDR1 is DFQATT and CDR2 is SNEGSKA (reference sequence).

This clonotype was observed at least ten times. The chain employs TRBV30 and TRBJ1-1; weak D call: TRBD1 (5 bases). Germline loops: CDR1 GTSNPN, CDR2 SVGIG (reference sequence). This CDR3 contains 14 residues. Trimming left V 0 bases short and J 3 bases short, with 11 bases between. CDR3 coding DNA: TGTGCCTGGAGTGTTTGGGGAGGGGACACTGAAGCTTTCTTT. As protein: CAWSVWGGDTEAFF.

There are a few counts of this clonotype. This chain joins TRBV6-1 and TRBJ2-3; D call uncertain. The germline V gene encodes CDR1 MNHNS and CDR2 SASEGT. Trimming removed 6 bases from V and 0 bases from J, with 16 bases in between. The CDR3 extends over 16 amino acids. The CDR3, as DNA: TGTGCCAGCAGCTACAATCCTTACCCGAGCACAGATACGCAGTATTTT. It encodes CASSYNPYPSTDTQYF.